This T cell receptor (beta chain) was retrieved from a study of shared clonotypes between healthy human individuals (dated by TCRdb to 2018 to 2021). Concerning the study at large: A couple of women and three men aged 18 to 49 years were included in the cohort. For each donor, CD4 naive and CD4 memory were each given three plates, CD8 naive was given two plates, and CD8 memory was given one plate. The study deeply sequenced blood TCR repertoires of five healthy adults to estimate repertoire size and the extent of clonotype sharing between individuals. To increase sequencing depth and limit assay-specific biases, TCR repertoire library preparation and sequencing were carried out by different laboratories using diverse techniques. Each donor's leukapheresis produced roughly between about 0.8 and 10 billion PBMCs.

Trimming removed 3 bases from V and 2 bases from J; the gene matches leave 4 bases unexplained. The CDR3 goes from the cysteine to the phenylalanine over 17 residues. Only the CDR3 part of the read is kept: 51 bases, read in frame from the first base. CDR1 is given as SNHLY and CDR2 as FYNNEI, both from the germline V gene. TCR CDR3 regions were amplified from genomic DNA by multiplex PCR using the deep immunoSEQ assay. Extracted genomic DNA from each cell subset was spread evenly across all wells of several immunoSEQ 96-well plates, with each plate serving as a replicate. For sorted subsets, approximately 210 ng of genomic DNA, equivalent to 25,000 to 30,000 T cell genomes, went into each replicate PCR. Purified libraries were quantified with a Qubit 3.0 fluorometer, sized on a Bioanalyzer 2100, and re-quantified with the KAPA Library Quantification kit. Every immunoSEQ 96-well plate was sequenced on a separate single-read 150-cycle Illumina NextSeq 550 flow cell. Turning to the authors' computational methods: Because the immunoSEQ output included only junctional sequences and no quality scores, the filtering could not be the same as the filtering used for full-length reads. To assign V/J genes and CDR3, sequences were annotated against IMGT germline references using PyIR, a Python wrapper for IgBLAST v1.9. Reads were removed for weak V/J assignments (E-value above 1e-6), missing CDR3, stop codons, out-of-frame junctions, or ambiguous translated residues. V3J clonotypes were defined as sequences sharing an identical inferred V gene, J gene, and CDR3 amino acid sequence. To compute the percentage overlap between repertoires, the number of shared unique clonotypes was divided by the size of the smaller repertoire. RTK rarefaction, the Chao1 estimator, and Recon v2.1 estimates of unobserved clonotypes were used to assess repertoire richness. Generation probabilities were computed with OLGA for all TCRbeta clonotypes obtained by the gDNA method from several donors. The clones in this table, taken by TCRdb from immuneACCESS, are in-frame only. Not every clone is retained; where verified, under half of the shortfall comes from an unresolved V gene, and the cause of the rest is unknown. That table furnishes V, J and clone size, whereas the DNA furnished D and trimming. A total of under 650,000 clones appear in this sample, 90% to 97% of them only once. The ten largest clones add up to 0.05% to 0.07% of the sample.

Worth noting for this clone: Its antigen target is currently unknown. Within one base of it there is no much larger clone, and no base qualities were kept.

The study at large found these results: Incomplete sequencing was indicated by rarefaction of sorted-subset datasets, despite the large sequencing depth. Across four donors, approximately 5% of naive CD4, approximately 3.5% of naive CD8, 2.3% of memory CD4, and approximately 0.42% of memory CD8 clonotypes were shared. Estimated clonotype richness was generally larger for naive than for memory subsets. Because the study included only a small number of donors, the genetic and exposure-history diversity represented was limited. Pairwise subsampling led to the expectation that sequencing depth would affect the degree of clonotype sharing among donors. Higher generation probabilities were observed for clonotypes shared by all four sorted-subset donors than for non-shared clonotypes. Only blood was sampled, and tissue TCR repertoires likely differ from those in blood.

The donors were healthy, HIV-negative adults with no recently reported acute infections or vaccinations. Every donor was a Caucasian adult living in Nashville, Tennessee, USA. CD4+ T cells were enriched by magnetic negative selection, after which naive cells were positively selected on CD45RA and the negative fraction was taken as the memory subset. Blood was collected by leukapheresis, and PBMCs were isolated by Ficoll-Histopaque density gradient centrifugation and then cryopreserved in liquid nitrogen vapor phase. Analytical flow cytometry was used to check the purity and quantity of each magnetically sorted T cell population. Genomic DNA was isolated from each sorted fraction and quantified by UV absorbance on a Nanodrop 2000c.

This sequence originates from a woman aged 30 to 39 in good health. Sequencing was done on a sample of naive CD4+ T cells sorted from blood. The cell subset or site label corresponds to: CD45RA+ positively selected. The receptor chain draws on TRBV2 and TRBJ2-1, and 13 junction bases match TRBD2. The DNA sequence reads TGTGCCAGCAGTGATCGGACTAGCGGGAGTGCCTACAATGAGCAGTTCTTC. This yields the protein CASSDRTSGSAYNEQFF.